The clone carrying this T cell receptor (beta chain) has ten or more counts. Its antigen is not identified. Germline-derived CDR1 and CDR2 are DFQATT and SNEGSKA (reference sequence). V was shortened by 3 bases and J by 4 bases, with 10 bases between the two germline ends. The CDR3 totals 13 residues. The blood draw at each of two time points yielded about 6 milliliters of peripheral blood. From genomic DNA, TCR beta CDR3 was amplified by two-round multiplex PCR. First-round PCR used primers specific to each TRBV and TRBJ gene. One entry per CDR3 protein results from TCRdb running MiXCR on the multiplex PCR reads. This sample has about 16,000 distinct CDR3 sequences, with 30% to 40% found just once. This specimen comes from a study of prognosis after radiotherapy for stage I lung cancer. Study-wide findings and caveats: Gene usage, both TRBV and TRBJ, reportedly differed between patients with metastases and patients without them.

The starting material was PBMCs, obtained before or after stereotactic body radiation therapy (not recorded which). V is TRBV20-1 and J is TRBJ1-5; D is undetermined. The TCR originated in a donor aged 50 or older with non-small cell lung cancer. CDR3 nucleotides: TGCAGTGCTAGTAGGTCTACGAATCAGCCCCAGCATTTT. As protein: CSASRSTNQPQHF.